This is a list of T cell receptor beta chains from one sample in a study of blood T cell repertoires in COVID-19. Measured with immunoSEQ multiplex PCR; TCRdb has only the in-frame clones, and not every one. The data contain under 200,000 clones, about four fifths of them singletons. The sequenced material came from peripheral blood. These receptors originate from a woman aged 35 to 49 with COVID-19, enrolled during active disease. The CDR3 runs from the conserved cysteine through the conserved F or W. The D gene is left open where the match is weak. Clone sizes are given selectively: once, few, many, or a class where the clone is expanded.

cdr3_aa,cdr3_nt,j_call,v_call,clone_size,d_call
CSGRTGDNYGYTF,TGCAGCGGGCGGACAGGGGACAACTATGGCTACACCTTC,TRBJ1-2,TRBV29-1,.,TRBD1
CASQQVPSYEQYF,TGTGCCAGCCAACAGGTCCCCTCCTACGAGCAGTACTTC,TRBJ2-7,TRBV7-9,.,.
CASSPIFPGLAGANSYNEQFF,TGTGCCAGCAGTCCCATTTTTCCAGGACTAGCGGGAGCCAACTCCTACAATGAGCAGTTCTTC,TRBJ2-1,TRBV27,.,TRBD2
CAWDRVEANVLTF,TGTGCCTGGGACAGGGTGGAGGCCAACGTCCTGACTTTC,TRBJ2-6,TRBV30,.,TRBD1
CASSRTRGDSQPQHF,TGTGCCAGCAGCCGCACCCGTGGGGACTCACAGCCCCAGCATTTT,TRBJ1-5,TRBV6-5,.,.
CAWSAGQARNWNTEAFF,TGTGCCTGGAGTGCTGGACAGGCTCGCAATTGGAACACTGAAGCTTTCTTT,TRBJ1-1,TRBV30,.,TRBD1
CASRASGTGVAYGYTF,TGCGCCAGCAGAGCATCCGGGACAGGGGTTGCCTATGGCTACACCTTC,TRBJ1-2,TRBV5-1,.,TRBD1
CASSIRTSGSSRTDTQYF,TGCGCCAGCAGCATACGGACTAGCGGGAGTTCACGCACAGATACGCAGTATTTT,TRBJ2-3,TRBV5-1,.,TRBD2
CASSVVSGHNEQFF,TGTGCCAGCAGCGTAGTAAGCGGACACAATGAGCAGTTCTTC,TRBJ2-1,TRBV9,.,.
CASSRKAGGGYTF,TGTGCCAGCAGCAGAAAAGCCGGTGGTGGCTACACCTTC,TRBJ1-2,TRBV7-9,.,.
CASSKGVANEKLFF,TGTGCCAGCAGCAAAGGGGTGGCTAATGAAAAACTGTTTTTT,TRBJ1-4,TRBV5-8,.,.
CASSYRRGNTIYF,TGTGCCAGCAGTTACCGCCGGGGAAACACCATATATTTT,TRBJ1-3,TRBV6-5,.,.
CASSQRQGISTNEKLFF,TGCGCCAGCAGCCAACGACAGGGAATTTCAACTAATGAAAAACTGTTTTTT,TRBJ1-4,TRBV4-1,.,TRBD1
CASSSPGQGWYNEQFF,TGTGCCAGCAGTTCTCCGGGACAGGGGTGGTACAATGAGCAGTTCTTC,TRBJ2-1,TRBV27,.,TRBD1
CATRGTGGFYGYTF,TGTGCCACCCGAGGGACAGGAGGATTCTATGGCTACACCTTC,TRBJ1-2,TRBV7-9,.,TRBD1
CASDTPGTNEKLFF,TGTGCCAGCGACACCCCCGGAACTAATGAAAAACTGTTTTTT,TRBJ1-4,TRBV19,.,.
CAEQGEDYGYTF,TGTGCCGAACAGGGGGAGGACTATGGCTACACCTTC,TRBJ1-2,TRBV7-2,.,TRBD1
CASSLVPGTEAFF,TGTGCCAGCAGCTTAGTCCCGGGCACTGAAGCTTTCTTT,TRBJ1-1,TRBV11-3,.,.
CASSRLAGGPHTDTQYF,TGTGCCAGCAGTCGACTAGCGGGAGGCCCACACACAGATACGCAGTATTTT,TRBJ2-3,TRBV14,.,TRBD2
CAWSVPVASRSYEQYF,TGTGCCTGGAGTGTGCCTGTGGCCTCTCGTTCCTACGAGCAGTACTTC,TRBJ2-7,TRBV30,.,.
CASSSQTGGGQYF,TGTGCCAGCAGCTCCCAGACAGGGGGAGGGCAGTACTTC,TRBJ2-7,TRBV7-9,many,TRBD1
CASRGSGRGGYEQYF,TGTGCCAGCAGGGGCAGCGGCCGAGGGGGATACGAGCAGTACTTC,TRBJ2-7,TRBV7-9,.,.
CASSSRGTVTGELFF,TGTGCCAGCAGCTCGAGGGGGACCGTGACCGGGGAGCTGTTTTTT,TRBJ2-2,TRBV7-9,.,.
CAWSVAGYGYTF,TGTGCCTGGAGTGTCGCAGGCTATGGCTACACCTTC,TRBJ1-2,TRBV30,.,.
CASSLEQGYSYNEQFF,TGTGCCAGCAGCTTGGAACAGGGTTACTCCTACAATGAGCAGTTCTTC,TRBJ2-1,TRBV5-5,once,.
CASRYEGTPNTEAFF,TGTGCCAGCAGATATGAAGGGACACCGAACACTGAAGCTTTCTTT,TRBJ1-1,TRBV6-6,.,.
CASTSQGDMNSPLHF,TGTGCCAGCACCTCACAGGGGGATATGAATTCACCCCTCCACTTT,TRBJ1-6,TRBV2,.,TRBD1
CASSDLGGNTEAFF,TGTGCCAGCAGTGATCTAGGGGGTAACACTGAAGCTTTCTTT,TRBJ1-1,TRBV2,few,.
CASSPSGQNYGYTF,TGTGCCAGCTCACCTAGTGGGCAAAACTATGGCTACACCTTC,TRBJ1-2,TRBV18,.,.
CASTERESVEQYF,TGTGCCAGCACCGAGCGGGAGTCGGTCGAGCAGTACTTC,TRBJ2-7,TRBV2,.,TRBD2
CASSLAGSGGSSYEQYF,TGTGCCAGCAGCTTAGCGGGAAGCGGGGGGAGCTCCTACGAGCAGTACTTC,TRBJ2-7,TRBV7-2,.,TRBD2
CASSLEATGDYGYTF,TGCGCCAGCAGCTTGGAGGCGACAGGGGACTATGGCTACACCTTC,TRBJ1-2,TRBV5-1,few,TRBD1
CASQGANIYGYTF,TGTGCCAGCCAGGGGGCTAATATCTATGGCTACACCTTC,TRBJ1-2,TRBV6-5,.,TRBD1
CASSVGGAQDYGYTF,TGTGCCAGCAGCGTGGGAGGGGCCCAAGACTATGGCTACACCTTC,TRBJ1-2,TRBV9,.,.
CASSQPGQGRQPQHF,TGCGCCAGCAGCCAACCGGGACAGGGGCGTCAGCCCCAGCATTTT,TRBJ1-5,TRBV4-1,few,TRBD1
CATLTAGNAEAFF,TGTGCCACCCTCACGGCAGGGAACGCTGAAGCTTTCTTT,TRBJ1-1,TRBV10-3,.,.
CASSVGQGAYGYTF,TGTGCCAGCAGCGTAGGGCAGGGGGCTTATGGCTACACCTTC,TRBJ1-2,TRBV9,.,TRBD1
CASSLTGRAQETQYF,TGCGCCAGCAGCTTAACCGGGAGGGCCCAAGAGACCCAGTACTTC,TRBJ2-5,TRBV5-1,.,TRBD2
CASSTQSSGANVLTF,TGTGCCAGTAGTACACAGAGCTCTGGGGCCAACGTCCTGACTTTC,TRBJ2-6,TRBV19,.,.
CASSRSSNEQFF,TGTGCCAGCAGCCGGAGCTCCAATGAGCAGTTCTTC,TRBJ2-1,TRBV25-1,.,.
CASSSGTGGEKLFF,TGTGCCAGCAGCTCTGGGACAGGGGGTGAAAAACTGTTTTTT,TRBJ1-4,TRBV5-6,.,TRBD1
CSVARAQETQYF,TGCAGCGTCGCACGCGCCCAAGAGACCCAGTACTTC,TRBJ2-5,TRBV29-1,.,.
CASSLGGEGTEAFF,TGTGCCAGCAGTCTAGGGGGTGAAGGCACTGAAGCTTTCTTT,TRBJ1-1,TRBV7-9,.,.
CASASPGSYEQYF,TGTGCCTCAGCCTCACCAGGGTCCTACGAGCAGTACTTC,TRBJ2-7,TRBV7-9,once,.
CSDRQGKETQYF,TGCAGCGACAGACAGGGGAAGGAGACCCAGTACTTC,TRBJ2-5,TRBV29-1,.,TRBD1
CASSPRASPYEQYF,TGTGCCAGCAGCCCCAGGGCTTCCCCCTACGAGCAGTACTTC,TRBJ2-7,TRBV11-3,.,.
CASSANGQGGEKLFF,TGTGCCAGCAGTGCAAATGGACAGGGGGGGGAAAAACTGTTTTTT,TRBJ1-4,TRBV2,.,TRBD1
CASRETGLSSYEQYF,TGTGCCAGCAGGGAGACAGGGCTGAGCTCCTACGAGCAGTACTTC,TRBJ2-7,TRBV6-5,.,TRBD1